The clone carrying this T cell receptor (beta chain) is a singleton in its sample. Its specificity is not known. Time point reported: cycle 4 day 1 (C4D1), after 6 weeks of nivolumab. Brentuximab vedotin exposure varied among the patients, all of whom had relapsed after autologous stem cell transplantation. This CDR3 is 14 amino acids long. Germline-derived CDR1 and CDR2 are SGHNT and YENEEA. The ends lost 4 bases at V and 6 bases at J; junction bases unmatched: 6. Some clones are missing from TCRdb's copy, which holds only in-frame ones; the method was immunoSEQ multiplex PCR. This sample carries over 70,000 clones, over 75% of them seen once, and the ten largest clones take around 2.7%. The sample comes from a study of PD-1 blockade in classical Hodgkin lymphoma. Study observations and caveats: Baseline diversity was lower in partial responders and progressors than complete responders. Still unresolved is the cause of the repertoire differences, which may be disease activity or prior therapy. By C4D1, CD4+ diversity increased significantly, especially in complete responders.

The sequence came from a human donor with classical Hodgkin lymphoma. This specimen consisted of peripheral blood mononuclear cells (PBMCs), obtained before the fourth cycle of nivolumab. This rearrangement joins TRBV11-3 to TRBJ1-1; TRBD1 matches at 9 bases. The CDR3 DNA follows: TGTGCCAGCAGCTCGGGGGGACAGGGCGCTGAAGCTTTCTTT. Protein product: CASSSGGQGAEAFF.